This record looks at one T cell receptor (beta chain) sequence and its context. Its antigen is unknown. The assay was immunoSEQ multiplex PCR, and TCRdb's table has in-frame clones only and misses some. This table has about 20,000 clones, about 83% appearing once. This CDR3 has 13 amino acids. V lost 1 base, J lost 7 bases, and 10 bases lay in between. Germline CDR1 and CDR2: GTSNPN and SVGIG (reference sequence). The data originate from a study of lymphopenia after photon versus proton radiotherapy. Whole-study results and caveats: Proton therapy kept repertoires fairly stable, unlike photons, which gained effector/memory cells. After lymphocyte nadir, photon-treated repertoires showed oligoclonal expansion, especially CD8+ Temra. Survival link was tested only in deceased patients; proton benefit remains a possibility.

The rearrangement uses TRBV30 and TRBJ2-2; D perhaps matches TRBD1 (5 bases). The specimen comprised peripheral blood, sampled from a patient treated with photon-based radiotherapy. The sequence came from a woman between 50 and 59 years old with pancreatic cancer. DNA of the CDR3: TGTGCCTGGAGTGCGGACATGGTCGGGGAGCTGTTTTTT. Its translation is CAWSADMVGELFF.